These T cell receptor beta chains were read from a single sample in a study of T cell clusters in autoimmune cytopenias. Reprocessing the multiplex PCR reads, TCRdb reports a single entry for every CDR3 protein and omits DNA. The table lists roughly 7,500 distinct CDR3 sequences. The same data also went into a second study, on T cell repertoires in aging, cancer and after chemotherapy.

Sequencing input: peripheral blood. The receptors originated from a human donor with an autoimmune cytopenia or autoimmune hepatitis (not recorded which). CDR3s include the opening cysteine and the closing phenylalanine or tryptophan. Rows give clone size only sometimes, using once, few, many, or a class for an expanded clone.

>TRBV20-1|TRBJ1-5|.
CSASGRGAYQPQHF
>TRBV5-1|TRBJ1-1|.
CASGSTGTLNTEAFF
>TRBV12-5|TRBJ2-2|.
CASGDMGTTGELFF
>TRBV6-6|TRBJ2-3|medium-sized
CASSYSGLATNPSTDTQYF
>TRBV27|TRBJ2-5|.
CASSLRFPTAGTNQETQYF
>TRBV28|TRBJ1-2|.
CASSLGSYGYTF
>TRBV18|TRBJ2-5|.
CASSPTRLETQYF
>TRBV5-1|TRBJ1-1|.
CASRPAQGRRTEAFF
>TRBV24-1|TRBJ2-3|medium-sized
CATSDRVAGTQYF
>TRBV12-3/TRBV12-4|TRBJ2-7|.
CASNKGRLGLYEQYF
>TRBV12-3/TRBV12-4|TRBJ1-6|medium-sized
CASSLELGSPLHF
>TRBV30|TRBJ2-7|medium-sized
CAWSEGQGPYEQYF
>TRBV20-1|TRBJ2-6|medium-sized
CSARDTNTPSGANVLTF
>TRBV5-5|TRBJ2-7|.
CASSPGTSDEQYF
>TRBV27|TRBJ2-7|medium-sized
CASSSSPTYEQYF
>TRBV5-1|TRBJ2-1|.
CASSLDTGTYNEQFF
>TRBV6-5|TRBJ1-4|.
CASRRTGKNEKLFF
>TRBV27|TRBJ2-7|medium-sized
CASRRTGGFEQYF
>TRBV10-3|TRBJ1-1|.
CAISGQGSTEAFF
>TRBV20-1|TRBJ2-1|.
CSARDLDRLAGDNEQFF
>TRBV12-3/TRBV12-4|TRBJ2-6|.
CASTNRQGYGANVLTF
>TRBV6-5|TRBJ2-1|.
CASSYSSGSSYNEQFF
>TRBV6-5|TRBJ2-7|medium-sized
CASSGTSGSYEQYF
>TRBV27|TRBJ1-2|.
CASSLGQGGGYGYTF
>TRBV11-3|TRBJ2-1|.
CASSPFEAPYNEQFF
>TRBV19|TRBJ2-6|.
CASSTGRSSGANVLTF
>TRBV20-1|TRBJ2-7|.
CSARREKGDEQYF
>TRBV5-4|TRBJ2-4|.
CASSSKEGAKNIQYF
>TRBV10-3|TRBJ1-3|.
CAISDPGSSGNTIYF
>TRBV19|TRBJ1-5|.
CASSILGRTDNQPQHF
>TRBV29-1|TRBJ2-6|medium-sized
CSVEGVGQGKSGANVLTF
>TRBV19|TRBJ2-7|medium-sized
CASSIDEQGPYEQYF
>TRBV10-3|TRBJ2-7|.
CAVTGTSGGTDSYEQYF
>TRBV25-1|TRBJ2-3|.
CASSEYGQGDTDTQYF
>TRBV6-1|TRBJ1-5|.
CASTGVASNQPQHF
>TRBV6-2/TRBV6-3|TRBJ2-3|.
CASSYPQGLAGTSTDTQYF
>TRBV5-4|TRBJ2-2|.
CASRMGRPNTGELFF
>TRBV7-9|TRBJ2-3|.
CASTADPGEATASSTDTQYF
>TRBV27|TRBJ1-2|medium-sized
CASSSPSGGKGYTF
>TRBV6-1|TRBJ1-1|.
CASSEQGATEAFF
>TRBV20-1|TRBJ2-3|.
CSARGDSDASTDTQYF
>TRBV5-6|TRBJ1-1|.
CASSVGQTMNTEAFF
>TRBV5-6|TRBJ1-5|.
CASSLAMGNINQPQHF
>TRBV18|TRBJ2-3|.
CASSPPVDTDTQYF
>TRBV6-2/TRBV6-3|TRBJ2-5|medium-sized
CASTDLAEETQYF
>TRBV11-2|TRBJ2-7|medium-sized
CASSLDRGNEQYF
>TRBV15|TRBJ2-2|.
CATSRDRTTGELFF
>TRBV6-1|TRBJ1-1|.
CASSGRMNTEAFF
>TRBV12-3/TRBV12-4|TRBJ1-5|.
CASSFGGVSNQPQHF
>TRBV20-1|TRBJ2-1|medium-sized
CSAMLAGGQDEQFF
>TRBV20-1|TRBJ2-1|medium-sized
CSARETSGRAWYNEQFF
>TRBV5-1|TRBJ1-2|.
CASSFGQGPHGYTF
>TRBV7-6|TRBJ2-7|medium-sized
CASSLARGGYEQYF
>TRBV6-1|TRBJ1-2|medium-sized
CASSSEGGYGYTF
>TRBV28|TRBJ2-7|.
CASSTVLAGSYEQYF
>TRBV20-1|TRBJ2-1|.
CSARNLAGSNEQFF
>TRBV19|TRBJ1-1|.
CASSIYPGAEAFF